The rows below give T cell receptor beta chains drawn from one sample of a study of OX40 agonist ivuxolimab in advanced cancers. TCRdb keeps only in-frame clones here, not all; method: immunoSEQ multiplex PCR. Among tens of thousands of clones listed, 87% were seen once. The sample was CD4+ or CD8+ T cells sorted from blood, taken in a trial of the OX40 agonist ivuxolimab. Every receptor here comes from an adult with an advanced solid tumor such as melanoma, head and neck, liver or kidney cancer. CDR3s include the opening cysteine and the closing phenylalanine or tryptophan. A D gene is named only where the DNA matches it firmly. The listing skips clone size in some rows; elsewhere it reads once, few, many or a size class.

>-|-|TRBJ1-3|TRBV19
CASGKGSAGNTIYF
TGTGCCAGTGGGAAGGGGTCCGCTGGAAACACCATATATTTT
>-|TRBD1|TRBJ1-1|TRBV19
CASNEDRGNTEAFF
TGTGCCAGTAATGAGGACAGGGGGAACACTGAAGCTTTCTTT
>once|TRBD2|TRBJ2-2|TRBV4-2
CASSQEGAGGTTGELFF
TGTGCCAGCAGCCAAGAAGGAGCGGGGGGGACCACCGGGGAGCTGTTTTTT
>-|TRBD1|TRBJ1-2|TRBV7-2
CASLQGQGTNGYTF
TGTGCCAGCCTCCAGGGACAGGGAACGAATGGCTACACCTTC
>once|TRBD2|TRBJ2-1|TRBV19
CASSIFRGDEQFF
TGTGCCAGTAGTATATTTCGGGGGGATGAGCAGTTCTTC
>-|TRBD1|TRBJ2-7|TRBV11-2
CASSLYRGTSYEQYF
TGTGCCAGCAGCTTATACAGGGGAACCTCCTACGAGCAGTACTTC
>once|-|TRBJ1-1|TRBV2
CASRAQDTEAFF
TGTGCCAGCAGGGCCCAGGACACTGAAGCTTTCTTT
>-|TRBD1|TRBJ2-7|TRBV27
CASRKSGTGLEQYF
TGTGCCAGCAGGAAATCCGGGACAGGGCTCGAGCAGTACTTC
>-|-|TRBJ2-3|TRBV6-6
CASRGSLLGPDTQYF
TGTGCCAGCAGAGGGTCCCTTTTGGGGCCAGATACGCAGTATTTT
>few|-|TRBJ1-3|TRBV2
CASIFVGGDGNTIYF
TGTGCCAGCATCTTCGTGGGGGGTGACGGAAACACCATATATTTT
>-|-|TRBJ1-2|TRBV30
CALSLERSYGYTF
TGTGCCTTGAGCCTCGAGAGATCCTATGGCTACACCTTC
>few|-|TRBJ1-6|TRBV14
CASSQMTAYNSPLHF
TGTGCCAGCAGCCAAATGACAGCCTATAATTCACCCCTCCACTTT
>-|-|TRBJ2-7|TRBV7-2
CASRATGSSYEQYF
TGTGCCAGCAGGGCGACCGGCAGCTCCTACGAGCAGTACTTC
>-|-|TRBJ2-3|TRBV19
CASSLKGVRTDTQYF
TGTGCCAGTAGTCTGAAGGGGGTGCGCACAGATACGCAGTATTTT
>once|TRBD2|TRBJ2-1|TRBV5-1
CASSWTSGDANEQFF
TGCGCCAGCAGCTGGACTAGCGGGGACGCCAATGAGCAGTTCTTC
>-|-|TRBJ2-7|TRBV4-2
CASSQETAGYSYEQYF
TGTGCCAGCAGCCAAGAGACCGCTGGATACTCCTACGAGCAGTACTTC
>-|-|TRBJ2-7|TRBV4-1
CASSQGAGWSSYEQYF
TGCGCCAGCAGCCAAGGGGCGGGCTGGAGCTCCTACGAGCAGTACTTC
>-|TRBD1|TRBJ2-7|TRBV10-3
CAITAGTGSSYEQYF
TGTGCCATCACGGCCGGGACAGGGAGCTCCTACGAGCAGTACTTC
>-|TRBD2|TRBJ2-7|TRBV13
CASSSREGTYEQYF
TGTGCCAGCAGCTCCCGGGAGGGCACCTACGAGCAGTACTTC
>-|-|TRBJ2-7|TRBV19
CASSNGRTTSSYEQYF
TGTGCCAGTAGCAATGGGAGGACAACAAGCTCCTACGAGCAGTACTTC
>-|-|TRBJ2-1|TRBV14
CASSQGHESPLYNEQFF
TGTGCCAGCAGCCAAGGGCACGAGTCTCCCCTCTACAATGAGCAGTTCTTC
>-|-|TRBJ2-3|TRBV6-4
CASSDMGTPTDTQYF
TGTGCCAGCAGTGACATGGGTACTCCCACAGATACGCAGTATTTT
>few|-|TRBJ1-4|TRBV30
CAWSVQRTSEKLFF
TGTGCCTGGAGTGTACAGAGGACTTCTGAAAAACTGTTTTTT
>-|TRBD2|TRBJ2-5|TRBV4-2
CASSQDPLAGGLQETQYF
TGTGCCAGCAGCCAAGATCCCCTAGCGGGGGGGCTTCAGGAGACCCAGTACTTC
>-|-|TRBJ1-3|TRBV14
CASSLFPGNTIYF
TGTGCCAGCAGTCTCTTTCCTGGAAACACCATATATTTT
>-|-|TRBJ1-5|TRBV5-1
CASSLGIRSNQPQHF
TGCGCCAGCAGCTTGGGTATTCGAAGCAATCAGCCCCAGCATTTT
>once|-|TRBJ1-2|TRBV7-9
CASSMDGNYGYTF
TGTGCCAGCAGCATGGACGGGAACTATGGCTACACCTTC
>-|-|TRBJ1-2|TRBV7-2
CASSEQPGNPGYTF
TGTGCCAGCAGCGAGCAGCCCGGGAACCCTGGCTACACCTTC
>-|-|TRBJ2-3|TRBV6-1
CASNTKGSSTDTQYF
TGTGCCAGCAACACAAAGGGCAGTTCCACAGATACGCAGTATTTT
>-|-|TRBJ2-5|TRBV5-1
CASSEGLRQETQYF
TGCGCCAGCAGCGAGGGACTGAGACAAGAGACCCAGTACTTC
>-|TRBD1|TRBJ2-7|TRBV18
CASSPPDSDRGSYEQYF
TGTGCCAGCTCACCACCGGATTCGGACAGGGGCTCCTACGAGCAGTACTTC
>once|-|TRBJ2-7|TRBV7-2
CASSPDRSRDEQYF
TGTGCCAGCAGCCCAGACAGGTCTCGGGACGAGCAGTACTTC
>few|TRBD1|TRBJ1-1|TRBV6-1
CASRLGQDTEAFF
TGTGCCAGCAGATTAGGACAGGACACTGAAGCTTTCTTT
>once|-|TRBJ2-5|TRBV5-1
CASSLLSEGETQYF
TGCGCCAGCAGCTTGTTGAGTGAGGGGGAGACCCAGTACTTC
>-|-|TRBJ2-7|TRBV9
CASSVATGTEQYF
TGTGCCAGCAGCGTAGCTACAGGGACCGAGCAGTACTTC
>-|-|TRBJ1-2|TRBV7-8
CASSHSTDRSLGYTF
TGTGCCAGCAGCCATTCTACAGACAGGTCACTAGGCTACACCTTC
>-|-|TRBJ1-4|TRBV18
CASSPLPGEELFF
TGTGCCAGCTCACCACTCCCGGGGGAAGAACTGTTTTTT
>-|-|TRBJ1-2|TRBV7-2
CASSLGRVANYGYTF
TGTGCCAGCAGCTTAGGCCGTGTAGCTAACTATGGCTACACCTTC
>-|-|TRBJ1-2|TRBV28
CASSPRTVPYGYTF
TGTGCCAGCAGCCCCCGGACAGTCCCCTATGGCTACACCTTC
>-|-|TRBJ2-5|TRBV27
CASSFSRDQETQYF
TGTGCCAGCAGTTTCTCCAGGGATCAAGAGACCCAGTACTTC
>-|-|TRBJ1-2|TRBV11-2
CASSLDSREDGYTF
TGTGCCAGCAGCTTAGATTCCAGGGAGGATGGCTACACCTTC
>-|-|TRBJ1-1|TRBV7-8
CASSDQLGGNLMNTEAFF
TGTGCCAGCAGCGACCAACTTGGGGGTAATCTGATGAACACTGAAGCTTTCTTT
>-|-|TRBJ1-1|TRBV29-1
CSVLETGGAEAFF
TGCAGCGTCCTAGAAACCGGTGGGGCAGAAGCTTTCTTT
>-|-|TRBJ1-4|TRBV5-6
CASSLVRQGGEKLFF
TGTGCCAGCAGCTTGGTGCGTCAGGGTGGCGAAAAACTGTTTTTT
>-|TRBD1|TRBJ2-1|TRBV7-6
CASSSDRQGGYNEQFF
TGTGCCAGCAGCTCGGACCGACAGGGGGGCTACAATGAGCAGTTCTTC
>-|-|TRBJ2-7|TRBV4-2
CASSQDPPRMGRGVLPYEQYF
TGTGCCAGCAGCCAAGACCCGCCAAGAATGGGCAGGGGAGTACTCCCCTACGAGCAGTACTTC
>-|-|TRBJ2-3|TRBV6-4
CASSDSAGATDTQYF
TGTGCCAGCAGTGACTCTGCGGGGGCTACAGATACGCAGTATTTT
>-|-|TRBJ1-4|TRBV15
CATSREDGEKLFF
TGTGCCACCAGCAGAGAAGACGGAGAAAAACTGTTTTTT
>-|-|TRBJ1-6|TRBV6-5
CASSYRPFNHNSPLHF
TGTGCCAGCAGTTACAGGCCTTTTAACCATAATTCACCCCTCCACTTT
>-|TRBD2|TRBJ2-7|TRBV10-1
CASRRSGTEQYF
TGCGCCAGCAGACGTAGCGGGACCGAGCAGTACTTC
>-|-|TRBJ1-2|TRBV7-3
CASSPIIGGGTRANYGYTF
TGTGCCAGCAGCCCCATAATTGGGGGGGGAACAAGGGCCAACTATGGCTACACCTTC
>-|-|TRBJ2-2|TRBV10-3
CAISRDRDTGELFF
TGTGCCATCAGCCGGGACCGGGACACCGGGGAGCTGTTTTTT